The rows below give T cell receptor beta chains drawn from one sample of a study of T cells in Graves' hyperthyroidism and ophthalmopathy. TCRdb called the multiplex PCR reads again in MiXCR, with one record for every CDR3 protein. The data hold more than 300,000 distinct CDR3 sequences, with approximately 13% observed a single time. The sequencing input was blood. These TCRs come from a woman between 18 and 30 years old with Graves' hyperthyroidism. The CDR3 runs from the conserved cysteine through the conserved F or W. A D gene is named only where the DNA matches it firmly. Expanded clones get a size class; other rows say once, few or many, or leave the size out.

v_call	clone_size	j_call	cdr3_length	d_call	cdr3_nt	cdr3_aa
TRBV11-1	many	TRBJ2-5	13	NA	TGTGCCAGCAGCTTGGGACGAAGAGAGACCCAGTACTTC	CASSLGRRETQYF
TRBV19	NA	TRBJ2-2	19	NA	TGTGCCAGTACTACCCCCCTGGGCAGGGTAGGGACAAACACCGGGGAGCTGTTTTTT	CASTTPLGRVGTNTGELFF
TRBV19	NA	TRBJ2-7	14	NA	TGTGCCAGTAGTATAGGGGGACGGTCCTACGAGCAGTACTTC	CASSIGGRSYEQYF
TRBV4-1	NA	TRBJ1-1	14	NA	TGCGCCAGCAGCCAACGGTGGTTAGACACTGAAGCTTTCTTT	CASSQRWLDTEAFF
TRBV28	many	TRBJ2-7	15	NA	TGTGCCAGCAGCCCACTAAGTGGGAACTACTACGAGCAGTACTTC	CASSPLSGNYYEQYF
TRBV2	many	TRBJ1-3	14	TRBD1	TGTGCCAGCAGTGTAGGGGGCGAGGGAAACACCATATATTTT	CASSVGGEGNTIYF
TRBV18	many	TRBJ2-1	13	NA	TGTGCCAGCTCACCAGGGGGGTCAGGTGAGCAGTTCTTC	CASSPGGSGEQFF
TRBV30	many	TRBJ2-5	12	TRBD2	TGTGCCTGGACTAGCGGGAGTGAGACCCAGTACTTC	CAWTSGSETQYF
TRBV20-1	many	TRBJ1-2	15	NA	TGCAGTGCTAGAGGCGATGGGGTGGGTGGCTATGGCTACACCTTC	CSARGDGVGGYGYTF
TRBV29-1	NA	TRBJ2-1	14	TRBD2	TGCAGCGTTGATGGACTAGCGGGTTACAATGAGCAGTTCTTC	CSVDGLAGYNEQFF
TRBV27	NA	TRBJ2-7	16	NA	TGTGCCAGCAGTCCCCCGGAGGGCCTACAGCCCTACGAGCAGTACTTC	CASSPPEGLQPYEQYF
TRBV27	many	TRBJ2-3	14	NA	TGTGCCAGCAGTTTAGACTATAGCACAGATACGCAGTATTTT	CASSLDYSTDTQYF
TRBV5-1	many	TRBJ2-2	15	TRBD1	TGCGCCAGCAGCTTGCTGGCAGGGGGCAACGGGGAGCTGTTTTTT	CASSLLAGGNGELFF
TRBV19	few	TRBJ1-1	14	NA	TGTGCCAGTAGCTCCCGGGATCTGAACACTGAAGCTTTCTTT	CASSSRDLNTEAFF
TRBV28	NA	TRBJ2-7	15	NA	TGTGCCAGCAGCCAAGGACTGGTTCCCGGTTACGAGCAGTACTTC	CASSQGLVPGYEQYF
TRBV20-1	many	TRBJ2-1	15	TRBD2	TGCAGTGCAGAACTAGCGTCCAGCTCCTACAATGAGCAGTTCTTC	CSAELASSSYNEQFF
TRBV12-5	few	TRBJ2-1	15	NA	TGTGCTAGTGGTTTTTCTAAGGGGGGCCGCAATGAGCAGTTCTTC	CASGFSKGGRNEQFF
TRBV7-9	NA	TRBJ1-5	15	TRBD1	TGTGCCAGCAGCACTGACAGGGGGTACAACCAGCCCCAGCATTTT	CASSTDRGYNQPQHF
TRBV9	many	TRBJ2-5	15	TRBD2	TGTGCCAGCAGCGTAGCGGCGGGAGGGCAAGAGACCCAGTACTTC	CASSVAAGGQETQYF
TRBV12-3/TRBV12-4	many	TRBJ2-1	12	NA	TGTGCCAGCAGTTTAGAAAACAATGAGCAGTTCTTC	CASSLENNEQFF
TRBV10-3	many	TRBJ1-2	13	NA	TGTGCCATCAGTGGGCAGACGGGCTATGGCTACACCTTC	CAISGQTGYGYTF
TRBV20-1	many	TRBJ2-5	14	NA	TGCAGTGCTAGAGAGATCCTAGTCCAAGAGACCCAGTACTTC	CSAREILVQETQYF
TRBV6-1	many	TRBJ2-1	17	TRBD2	TGTGCCAGCAGTGAGGTGCGACTAGCGGGCGCTCCTAATGAGCAGTTCTTC	CASSEVRLAGAPNEQFF
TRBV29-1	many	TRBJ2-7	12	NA	TGCAGCGTTCGGACAAGATCCTACGAGCAGTACTTC	CSVRTRSYEQYF
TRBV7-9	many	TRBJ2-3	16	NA	TGTGCCAGCAGCAGAACTGGGGGACGGATCACAGATACGCAGTATTTT	CASSRTGGRITDTQYF
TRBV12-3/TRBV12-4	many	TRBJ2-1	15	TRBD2	TGTGCCAGCAGACTCCCCGCGGGAGCACACAATGAGCAGTTCTTC	CASRLPAGAHNEQFF
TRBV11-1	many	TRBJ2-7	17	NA	TGTGCCAGCAGCTTATCCGGACCTACGGATATTAGCTACGAGCAGTACTTC	CASSLSGPTDISYEQYF
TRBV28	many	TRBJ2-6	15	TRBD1	TGTGCCAGCAGTCTAACAGGGGCTGGGGCCAACGTCCTGACTTTC	CASSLTGAGANVLTF
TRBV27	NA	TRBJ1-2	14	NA	TGTGCCAGCAGTCCTTCGGGACTTAACTATGGCTACACCTTC	CASSPSGLNYGYTF
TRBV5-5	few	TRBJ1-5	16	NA	TGTGCCAGCAGCTTGAACACAGGTCCGCGCAATCAGCCCCAGCATTTT	CASSLNTGPRNQPQHF
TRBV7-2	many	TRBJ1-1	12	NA	TGTGCCAGCAGCTTAGCTGCCACTGAAGCTTTCTTT	CASSLAATEAFF
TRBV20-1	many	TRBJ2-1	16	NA	TGCAGTGCTAGAGGGGGGGCAGTGGGGCTATACAATGAGCAGTTCTTC	CSARGGAVGLYNEQFF
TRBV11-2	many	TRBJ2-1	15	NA	TGTGCCAGCAGCTTAGGGGGGGGGGCTTACAATGAGCAGTTCTTC	CASSLGGGAYNEQFF
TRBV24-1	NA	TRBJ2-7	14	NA	TGTGCCACCCCCTCGGGGCAGGCCACCTACGAGCAGTACTTC	CATPSGQATYEQYF
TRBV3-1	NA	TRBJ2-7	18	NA	TGTGCCAGCAGCCAAGCCCTGGGGGGCGGGCCTACCCCAGGGGAGCAGTACTTC	CASSQALGGGPTPGEQYF
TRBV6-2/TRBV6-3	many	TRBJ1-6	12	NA	TGTGCCAGCAGTTACTCATCGTTCGAACTCCACTTT	CASSYSSFELHF
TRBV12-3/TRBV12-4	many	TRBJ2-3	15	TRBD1	TGTGCCAGCAGTTTAAAGGGGGCCACCACAGATACGCAGTATTTT	CASSLKGATTDTQYF
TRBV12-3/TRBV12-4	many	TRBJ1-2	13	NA	TGTGCCAGCAGCCAGGGGACACTGGGAGGCTACACCTTC	CASSQGTLGGYTF
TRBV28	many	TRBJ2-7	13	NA	TGTGCCAGCAGTCCCGCCCTTATCTTCGAGCAGTACTTC	CASSPALIFEQYF
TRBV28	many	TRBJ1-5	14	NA	TGTGCCAGCAGTTTAACGTATAGCAATCAGCCCCAGCATTTT	CASSLTYSNQPQHF
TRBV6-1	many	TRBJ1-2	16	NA	TGTGCCAGCAGTGAAGAATATGGACCGGGTATCTATGGCTACACCTTC	CASSEEYGPGIYGYTF
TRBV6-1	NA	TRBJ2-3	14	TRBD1	TGTGCCAGTAGCGGGACAGGGGACACAGATACGCAGTATTTT	CASSGTGDTDTQYF
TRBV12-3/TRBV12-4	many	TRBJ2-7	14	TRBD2	TGTGCCAGCAGAGCGGGAGGGCCTCCCGACGAGCAGTACTTC	CASRAGGPPDEQYF
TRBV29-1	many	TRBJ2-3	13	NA	TGCAGCGTTGCCACTGGTAGCACAGATACGCAGTATTTT	CSVATGSTDTQYF
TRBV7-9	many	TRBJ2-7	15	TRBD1	TGTGCCAGCAGGGGGGACCGGGACAGTTCCTACGAGCAGTACTTC	CASRGDRDSSYEQYF
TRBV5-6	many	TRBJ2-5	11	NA	TGTGCCAGCAGCTTGGCGAAGACCCAGTACTTC	CASSLAKTQYF
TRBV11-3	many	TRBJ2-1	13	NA	TGTGCCAGCAGCTTCGGTAGCGTGGATGAGCAGTTCTTC	CASSFGSVDEQFF
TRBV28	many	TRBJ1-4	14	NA	TGTGCCAGCAGTTCCCCGGGGCCGATGGAAAAACTGTTTTTT	CASSSPGPMEKLFF
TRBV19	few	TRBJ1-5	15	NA	TGTGCCAGTAGTTCCGGACAGAATAGCAATCAGCCCCAGCATTTT	CASSSGQNSNQPQHF
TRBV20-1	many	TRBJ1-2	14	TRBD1	TGCAGTGCTGCTTGGACAGGAATCGACTATGGCTACACCTTC	CSAAWTGIDYGYTF
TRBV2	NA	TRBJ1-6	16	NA	TGTGCCAGCGTCGAGTTCGTCGGGCCGGATAATTCACCCCTCCACTTT	CASVEFVGPDNSPLHF
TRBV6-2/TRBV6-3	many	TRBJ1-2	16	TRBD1	TGTGCCAGCAGTTATCTTGACAGGGTGGTCAACTATGGCTACACCTTC	CASSYLDRVVNYGYTF
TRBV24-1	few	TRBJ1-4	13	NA	TGTGCCACCAGTGATTACGGGGGGGACAAACTGTTTTTT	CATSDYGGDKLFF